This T cell receptor beta chain was profiled in a study of monozygotic twins with inflammatory bowel disease. TCRdb reanalyzed the 5' RACE reads, giving one entry per CDR3 protein sequence and no DNA. Its listing shows around 99,000 distinct CDR3 sequences. General study findings and limits: Twins with IBD were found to have lower TCRbeta diversity (inverse Simpson) than healthy co-twins.

Germline V lookup: CDR1 SGHRS, CDR2 YFSETQ. The CDR3 covers 12 residues. Comment on this clonotype: Its antigen remains unidentified.

Sequenced input: blood. The chain is built from TRBV5-1 and TRBJ2-5. The source of this sequence is a human donor with ulcerative colitis or Crohn's disease, or a healthy co-twin of an affected twin (not recorded which). CDR3 sequence reads: CASSFHLETQYF.